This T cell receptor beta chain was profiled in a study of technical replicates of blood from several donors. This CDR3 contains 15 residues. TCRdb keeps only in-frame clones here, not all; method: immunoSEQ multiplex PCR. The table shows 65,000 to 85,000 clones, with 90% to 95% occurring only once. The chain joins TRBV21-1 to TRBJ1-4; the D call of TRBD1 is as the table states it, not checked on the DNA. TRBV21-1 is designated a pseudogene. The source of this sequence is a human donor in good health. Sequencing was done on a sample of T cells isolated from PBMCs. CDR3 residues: CASSKYADSYEKLFF. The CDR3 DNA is TGTGCCAGCAGCAAATATGCGGACAGCTATGAAAAACTGTTTTTT.